The 27 T cell receptor beta chains presented below share a single source sample, sequenced in a study of cytomegalovirus exposure and HLA in healthy donors. The PCR was carried out with 60 Vbeta primers and 13 Jbeta primers. Assay used: immunoSEQ multiplex PCR; TCRdb lists only in-frame clones, some missing. The listing records 200,000 to 250,000 clones. The sample was PBMCs. The source is a girl aged 2 to 10 in good health and CMV-seropositive.

This chain uses TRBV5-1 with TRBJ2-5, with 7 bases that match TRBD2. The J call could be wrong; TRBJ2-7 is a better fit for the DNA end. The germline V gene has CDR1 SGHRS and CDR2 YFSETQ. CDR3 length equals 13 residues. The chain's CDR3 is CASSLRGSGEQYF. CDR3 nucleotide sequence: TGCGCCAGCAGCTTACGCGGGAGTGGCGAGCAGTACTTC.

The chain combines TRBV29-1 with TRBJ2-5; D is perhaps TRBD1 (7 bases). V was clipped by 0 bases and J by 5 bases, with 16 bases between them. The germline CDR1 and CDR2 sequences are SQVTM and ANQGSEA. The CDR3 is 15 amino acids. Here the CDR3 DNA reads TGCAGCGTTGAAGAACACGGGGCAGGGGGGGAGACCCAGTACTTC. Translating it yields CSVEEHGAGGETQYF.

The rearrangement joins TRBV6-1 to TRBJ1-5; no clear D. The CDR3 contains 15 residues. The V end lost 7 bases, the J end lost 0 bases, and 13 bases lay between the germline ends. CDR1 is MNHNS and CDR2 is SASEGT in the germline V gene. This chain's CDR3 is CASKPPGDSNQPQHF. For the CDR3, the DNA is TGTGCCAGCAAACCACCGGGAGATAGCAATCAGCCCCAGCATTTT.

This rearrangement joins TRBV5-8 to TRBJ2-1; the match to TRBD1 covers 9 bases. Germline V gene lookup returns CDR1 SGHTS and CDR2 YDEGEE. The CDR3 length is 16 residues. V shed 0 bases and J 4 bases; nucleotides not matched to a gene: 5. Here the CDR3 reads CASSLAGQGFYNEQFF. The CDR3 DNA reads TGTGCCAGCAGCTTGGCAGGACAGGGGTTTTACAATGAGCAGTTCTTC.

The genes are TRBV5-5 and TRBJ2-2; 9 bases align to TRBD1. Germline CDR1 and CDR2: SGHKS and YYEKEE (reference sequence). The CDR3 loop spans 16 amino acids. V lost 4 bases, J lost 5 bases, and 9 bases stayed unmatched. CDR3 protein: CASSASQGARTGELFF. As DNA, the CDR3 is TGTGCCAGCAGCGCATCACAGGGGGCGAGGACCGGGGAGCTGTTTTTT.

The V call is TRBV19, the J call TRBJ1-4; D ambiguous. The CDR3 extends over 20 amino acids. Germline values: CDR1 LNHDA, CDR2 SQIVND (reference sequence). The V and J ends lost 3 bases and 2 bases respectively, with 25 bases between them. CDR3 coding DNA: TGTGCCAGTAGTATCGAGGGAAGCGGCAGGCGGTCAAGGACTAATGAAAAACTGTTTTTT. This codes for CASSIEGSGRRSRTNEKLFF.

The gene calls are TRBV28 and TRBJ2-3, with 8 bases aligning to TRBD1. J lost 8 bases, V lost 7 bases, and 14 bases had no gene match. CDR3 length equals 15 residues. CDR1 MDHEN and CDR2 SYDVKM come from the germline V gene. Here the CDR3 reads CASKKTGGSIGTQYF. The DNA of the CDR3 is TGTGCCAGCAAAAAAACAGGGGGGAGTATTGGTACGCAGTATTTT.

The V gene is TRBV27, the J gene TRBJ1-1; D is undetermined. CDR3 length: 13 residues. The germline V gene encodes CDR1 MNHEY and CDR2 SMNVEV (reference sequence). V lost 1 base, J lost 1 base, and 4 bases lay in between. The chain's CDR3 is CASSLWRNTEAFF. As DNA, the CDR3 is TGTGCCAGCAGTTTATGGAGGAACACTGAAGCTTTCTTT.

This chain connects TRBV6-5 to TRBJ2-7; 8 positions match TRBD1. CDR3 length equals 13 residues. Looked up from germline, CDR1 is MNHEY and CDR2 is SVGAGI. Trimming at V came to 4 bases and at J to 6 bases, leaving 5 bases not matched to a gene. DNA for the CDR3: TGTGCCAGCAGTTCAGGACAGGGCCCCGAGCAGTACTTC. As protein: CASSSGQGPEQYF.

J is TRBJ1-1 and V is TRBV18, with D possibly TRBD1 on 6 matching bases. This CDR3 comprises 16 residues. V was trimmed by 3 bases and J by 0 bases, leaving 14 bases between them. CDR1 KGHSH and CDR2 LQKENI come from the germline V gene. CDR3 DNA sequence: TGTGCCAGCTCACCTATGGACAGACCCATGAACACTGAAGCTTTCTTT. It translates to CASSPMDRPMNTEAFF.

The chain carries TRBV7-9 and TRBJ2-7; TRBD1 might be the D (6 bases). The CDR3 is 13 residues long. Germline CDR1 reads SEHNR; CDR2 reads FQNEAQ (reference sequence). V dropped 5 bases and J dropped 2 bases, with 10 bases sitting between them. CDR3 residues: CASSPRGPYEQYF. The CDR3 nucleotides read TGTGCCAGCAGCCCCAGGGGACCCTACGAGCAGTACTTC.

This chain joins TRBV6-1 and TRBJ1-4; D gene uncertain. V was clipped by 4 bases and J by 5 bases, with 11 bases between them. The CDR3 contains 14 residues. Germline V gene lookup returns CDR1 MNHNS and CDR2 SASEGT. This CDR3 is CASSGYGDNEKLFF. CDR3 coding DNA: TGTGCCAGCAGTGGATACGGAGACAATGAAAAACTGTTTTTT.

The chain links TRBV19 to TRBJ1-2, with TRBD1 matching 7 bases. Germline loops: CDR1 LNHDA, CDR2 SQIVND (reference sequence). The CDR3 is 13 amino acids. V was pared by 6 bases and J by 6 bases, with 7 bases of the junction left unmatched. The CDR3 bases are TGTGCCAGTAGCCTCTCGACAGGGAATGGCTACACCTTC. Translation: CASSLSTGNGYTF.

The chain employs TRBV6-1 and TRBJ1-3, with D maybe TRBD1 (5 bases). Germline values: CDR1 MNHNS, CDR2 SASEGT. The V end lost 3 bases, the J end lost 0 bases, and 12 bases lay between the germline ends. This CDR3 is built from 16 residues. The CDR3 protein is CASSDTGPSSGNTIYF. The CDR3 DNA reads as TGTGCCAGCAGTGACACAGGCCCGAGCTCTGGAAACACCATATATTTT.

The gene calls are TRBV7-2 and TRBJ1-2; D unclear. The germline gives CDR1 SGHTA, CDR2 FQGNSA. The CDR3 is made up of 13 amino acids. Trimming took off 8 bases at V and 3 bases at J, with 13 bases between the two ends. CDR3 DNA sequence: TGTGCCAGCGGCCAGGCCCTACACTATGGCTACACCTTC. The encoded protein is CASGQALHYGYTF.

The chain recombines TRBV9 with TRBJ2-6; the match to TRBD1 covers 7 bases. V gave up 0 bases and J gave up 2 bases; unmatched junction bases: 5. The germline gives CDR1 SGDLS, CDR2 YYNGEE. The CDR3 sequence is 17 residues long. CDR3 amino acids: CASSVESGGAGANVLTF. The CDR3 nucleotides are TGTGCCAGCAGCGTAGAGTCAGGGGGTGCTGGGGCCAACGTCCTGACTTTC.

This chain links TRBV6-1 with TRBJ1-1; TRBD1 might be the D (5 bases). The CDR3 sequence is 15 residues long. Germline V gene lookup returns CDR1 MNHNS and CDR2 SASEGT. The ends were cut back, 3 bases at V and 5 bases at J, with 16 bases in the middle. The CDR3 loop reads CASSDEGGVGTEAFF. The CDR3 DNA is TGTGCCAGCAGTGATGAGGGAGGGGTAGGTACTGAAGCTTTCTTT.

The chain links TRBV11-2 to TRBJ1-2; D gene uncertain. Germline values: CDR1 SGHAT, CDR2 FQNNGV. The CDR3 totals 13 residues. Trimming removed 1 base at V and 7 bases at J, with 10 bases between. The CDR3 DNA sequence: TGTGCCAGCAGCTTAGTAGTAGGAGGTGGCTACACCTTC. Protein: CASSLVVGGGYTF. The variable domain in full, with the rest retrieved from reference TRBV11-2 and TRBJ1-2, is EAGVAQSPRYKIIEKRQSVAFWCNPISGHATLYWYQQILGQGPKLLIQFQNNGVVDDSQLPKDRFSAERLKGVDSTLKIQPAKLEDSAVYLCASSLVVGGGYTFGSGTRLTVV.

This rearrangement joins TRBV30 to TRBJ2-5; a weak D match, TRBD1 (6 bases). V lost 3 bases to trimming and J lost 3 bases, with 11 bases between them. The CDR3 runs 13 residues. Germline CDR1 is GTSNPN and CDR2 is SVGIG (reference sequence). Written as DNA, the CDR3 is TGTGCCTGGAGCCCGTGGACAGAAGAGACCCAGTACTTC. This sequence encodes CAWSPWTEETQYF.

The chain joins TRBV4-2 to TRBJ1-1; D remains ambiguous. CDR3 length: 11 amino acids. From germline, CDR1 is LGHNA and CDR2 YNFKEQ. V was pared by 0 bases and J by 7 bases, with 3 bases between. This CDR3 reads CASSQDLEAFF. The CDR3 DNA follows: TGTGCCAGCAGCCAAGACCTTGAAGCTTTCTTT.

The chain couples TRBV6-5 to TRBJ1-5; perhaps TRBD1 as D (5 bases). The V gene lost 8 bases and the J gene lost 7 bases, with 9 bases spanning the gap. CDR1 and CDR2 (germline): MNHEY, SVGAGI. The CDR3 is made up of 11 amino acids. CDR3 nucleotides: TGTGCCAGCGGCCGGGGGCAGCCCCAGCATTTT. This codes for CASGRGQPQHF.

V usage is TRBV7-8 and J usage is TRBJ2-2, with 10 bases lining up with TRBD2. From germline, CDR1 is SGHVS and CDR2 FQNEAQ. With 10 bases clipped from V and 6 bases from J, the junction kept 11 bases outside the gene matches. CDR3 length: 15 amino acids. The CDR3 loop reads CATTGLAGASGELFF. CDR3 DNA sequence: TGTGCCACCACCGGGCTAGCGGGAGCTTCCGGGGAGCTGTTTTTT.

The chain combines TRBV6-5 with TRBJ2-7; 7 positions match TRBD2. With 5 bases clipped from V and 0 bases from J, the junction kept 4 bases outside the gene matches. CDR3 length equals 14 residues. The germline gives CDR1 MNHEY, CDR2 SVGAGI. The CDR3 sequence is CASSDPSGSYEQYF. CDR3 nucleotide sequence: TGTGCCAGCAGTGACCCTAGCGGCTCCTACGAGCAGTACTTC.

As to this clone: The same CDR3 can be traced to other DNA sequences in this sample. This chain uses TRBV7-9 with TRBJ2-7, with TRBD2 identical over 9 bases. The germline V gene encodes CDR1 SEHNR and CDR2 FQNEAQ (reference sequence). Trimming cost V 3 bases and J 2 bases; bases outside gene matches: 2. The CDR3 spans 14 residues. The CDR3 region is CASSLAGGTYEQYF. The CDR3 nucleotides are TGTGCCAGCAGCTTGGCGGGAGGGACCTACGAGCAGTACTTC.

The rearrangement links TRBV7-9 to TRBJ2-1, with 11 nucleotides matching TRBD2. The CDR3 extends over 15 amino acids. With 6 bases clipped from V and 6 bases from J, the junction kept 7 bases outside the gene matches. Per germline, CDR1 SEHNR and CDR2 FQNEAQ (reference sequence). The CDR3, as DNA: TGTGCCAGCAGGGGACTAGCGGAAATGAGCAATGAGCAGTTCTTC. Its translation is CASRGLAEMSNEQFF.

The gene calls are TRBV15 and TRBJ2-1; 9 bases match TRBD1. CDR1 is LNHNV and CDR2 is YYDKDF in the germline V gene (reference sequence). This CDR3 has 16 residues. V was pared by 3 bases and J by 4 bases, with 7 bases of the junction left unmatched. CDR3 loop: CATSREQGAGYNEQFF. CDR3 nucleotide sequence: TGTGCCACCAGCAGGGAACAGGGGGCGGGATACAATGAGCAGTTCTTC.

The chain uses TRBV7-9 and TRBJ1-5; D gene unclear. CDR3 size: 13 residues. Trimming removed 4 bases at V and 4 bases at J, with 8 bases between. The V gene's germline CDR1 is SEHNR and CDR2 FQNEAQ (reference sequence). CDR3 DNA: TGTGCCAGCAGCTCCGGTAGTAATCAGCCCCAGCATTTT. It codes for CASSSGSNQPQHF.